Below, 21 T cell receptor beta chains from the same sample are listed, as sequenced in a study of beta chain features in type 1 diabetes (dated by TCRdb to 2017 to 2018). Library generation was performed with the immunoSEQ multiplex PCR assay. The entire isolated RNA was reverse transcribed using the High Capacity cDNA Reverse Transcription Kit, and thus expressed TCRB transcripts were sequenced. Sourced from immuneACCESS, this table was stored by TCRdb with only in-frame sequences that have V and J called. A share of the clones is absent; for the studies checked, an unresolved V gene accounts for under half, and the remainder has no known explanation. In all, the sample holds nearly 700,000 clones, and around 15% of those were seen once. The ten largest account for approximately 0.021% of the sample. Broad study findings and their caveats: A moderate but significant shortening of TCRB CDR3 length was observed in type 1 diabetes patients in all four CD4+ subsets.

These receptors' antigens are unknown. The source material was naive CD4+ T cells from blood. The cell subset or site label on this specimen signifies: true naive CD4+ T cells. These receptors were taken from a man between 18 and 35 years old with type 1 diabetes.

The chain couples TRBV14 to TRBJ1-1; D possibly corresponds to TRBD1 (5 bases). Germline CDR1 is SGHDN and CDR2 is FVKESK. The CDR3 is 14 amino acids. Trimming shortened V by 4 bases and J by 5 bases, and 14 bases separated the two germline ends. This CDR3 is CASSRDSGRTEAFF. The CDR3 bases are TGTGCCAGCAGCCGAGACAGTGGGCGGACTGAAGCTTTCTTT.

This chain links TRBV28 with TRBJ2-1; D is perhaps TRBD2 (5 bases). V was pared by 6 bases and J by 9 bases, with 18 bases between. CDR1 MDHEN and CDR2 SYDVKM come from the germline V gene. This CDR3 contains 14 residues. Here the CDR3 reads CASSPAEAVGEQFF. CDR3 bases: TGTGCCAGCAGCCCAGCGGAGGCCGTGGGTGAGCAGTTCTTC.

The sample holds a few counts of this clone. The chain recombines TRBV28 with TRBJ2-5; maybe TRBD1 (6 bases). Germline CDR1 MDHEN, CDR2 SYDVKM. The germline V and J ends were trimmed by 6 bases and 5 bases, with 19 bases remaining between them. The CDR3 runs to 15 residues. For the CDR3, the DNA is TGTGCCAGCAGGCCGCGGACAGCCCCTCCGGAGACCCAGTACTTC. As protein: CASRPRTAPPETQYF.

This clone was detected a few times. The CDR3 protein is CASSFEGAYNEQFF. CDR3 in DNA: TGTGCCAGCAGTTTTGAGGGGGCTTACAATGAGCAGTTCTTC. The chain links TRBV7-9 to TRBJ2-1, with 7 bases that match TRBD1. CDR3 length: 14 amino acids. Germline CDR1 and CDR2: SEHNR and FQNEAQ (reference sequence). The J segment lost 4 bases and the V segment lost 6 bases, leaving 6 bases of the junction unmatched.

A few counts support this clone. The CDR3 region is CASSLFGPELWELFF. In DNA form, the CDR3 reads TGTGCCAGCAGCTTGTTCGGACCCGAATTATGGGAGCTGTTTTTT. V and J are TRBV7-8 and TRBJ2-2; D is ambiguous. Germline V gene sequence: CDR1 SGHVS, CDR2 FQNEAQ. The CDR3 is made up of 15 amino acids. Trimming removed 3 bases from V and 9 bases from J, with 17 bases in between.

The chain joins TRBV7-9 to TRBJ1-5; D possibly corresponds to TRBD1 (5 bases). Germline assignment: CDR1 SEHNR and CDR2 FQNEAQ (reference sequence). The V and J ends lost 2 bases and 4 bases respectively, with 9 bases between them. The CDR3 is 14 amino acids. CDR3 nucleotide sequence: TGTGCCAGCAGCTTAATGGGGGAAAATCAGCCCCAGCATTTT. It translates to CASSLMGENQPQHF.

This chain links TRBV7-9 with TRBJ2-4, with TRBD2 identical over 13 bases. The CDR3 spans 16 residues. Germline V lookup: CDR1 SEHNR, CDR2 FQNEAQ (reference sequence). The V segment lost 10 bases and the J segment 9 bases; nucleotides outside the gene matches: 15. Here the CDR3 DNA reads TGTGCCATTACGCCCCCGGGACTAGCGGGGAACCTCATTCAGTACTTC. Amino acids: CAITPPGLAGNLIQYF.

This clone has only a few counts. The gene calls are TRBV10-3 and TRBJ1-5, with D uncertain. The ends were cut back, 3 bases at V and 15 bases at J, with 12 bases in the middle. The CDR3 covers 11 residues. CDR1 and CDR2 (germline): ENHRY, SYGVKD. The CDR3: CAISDRWPGHF. Here the CDR3 DNA reads TGTGCCATCAGTGACCGTTGGCCGGGGCATTTT.

V usage is TRBV4-1 and J usage is TRBJ1-5; D not resolved. V was clipped by 4 bases and J by 9 bases, with 13 bases between them. This CDR3 has 13 residues. Germline V CDR1 and CDR2: MGHRA, YSYEKL. The CDR3 is CASSRTKETPQHF. CDR3 bases: TGCGCCAGCAGCCGGACCAAGGAAACGCCCCAGCATTTT.

The V gene is TRBV2, the J gene TRBJ1-5, with 8 bases fitting TRBD1. This CDR3 contains 14 residues. J lost 7 bases, V lost 2 bases, and 4 bases had no gene match. The germline V gene has CDR1 SNHLY and CDR2 FYNNEI. The CDR3 nucleotides are TGTGCCAGCAGTGAATCGGGGGACAGGCAGCCCCAGCATTTT. It yields the protein CASSESGDRQPQHF.

This sequence joins TRBV6-1 and TRBJ2-7, with D possibly TRBD1 on 5 matching bases. CDR3 length equals 15 residues. V lost 1 base to trimming and J lost 5 bases, with 15 bases between them. Germline V gene data show CDR1 as MNHNS and CDR2 as SASEGT. In DNA, the CDR3 is TGTGCCAGCAGTGAAGGGGGCAGGGTTATCCACGAGCAGTACTTC. It specifies CASSEGGRVIHEQYF.

This chain joins TRBV10-3 and TRBJ1-1, with 8 nucleotides matching TRBD1. The junction had 6 bases not matched to a gene; V was cut back by 11 bases and J by 1 base. Germline CDR1 reads ENHRY; CDR2 reads SYGVKD. The CDR3 has 13 amino acids. CDR3 in DNA: TGTGCCTCAGCGGGACAGGAGAACACTGAAGCTTTCTTT. Its translation: CASAGQENTEAFF.

The V gene is TRBV27, the J gene TRBJ1-2, with 8 bases that match TRBD1. V was pared by 5 bases and J by 4 bases, with 12 bases of the junction left unmatched. Germline CDR1 and CDR2: MNHEY and SMNVEV (reference sequence). The CDR3 covers 16 residues. CDR3 in DNA: TGTGCCAGCAGTCCCGGGCAGGGGGCTATCGTCTATGGCTACACCTTC. The encoded protein is CASSPGQGAIVYGYTF.

This clone occurred a few times. The chain recombines TRBV13 with TRBJ2-1; weak D call: TRBD1 (5 bases). There are 13 residues in the CDR3. V was shortened by 4 bases and J by 7 bases, with 11 bases between the two germline ends. The germline gives CDR1 PRHDT, CDR2 FYEKMQ (reference sequence). CDR3 sequence (DNA): TGTGCCAGCAGCTCCAATAGGGGTAATGAGCAGTTCTTC. Amino acids: CASSSNRGNEQFF.

This clone showed up just once. The chain combines TRBV11-1 with TRBJ2-5; D uncertain. Germline V CDR1 and CDR2: SGHAT, FQDESV (reference sequence). The CDR3 sequence is 14 residues long. The V end lost 4 bases, the J end lost 1 base, and 10 bases lay between the germline ends. The chain's CDR3 is CASSWVQLQETQYF. CDR3 in DNA: TGTGCCAGCAGCTGGGTACAGCTCCAAGAGACCCAGTACTTC.

This clone was detected a few times. J is TRBJ2-7 and V is TRBV7-2, with D unclear. The V gene's germline CDR1 is SGHTA and CDR2 FQGNSA. Trimming pared 4 bases from V and 2 bases from J, leaving 6 bases between. This CDR3 is built from 12 residues. This CDR3 is CASSSVAYEQYF. The CDR3, as DNA: TGTGCCAGCAGCTCGGTGGCCTACGAGCAGTACTTC.

This clone has a handful of counts. The chain uses TRBV5-5 and TRBJ2-3; 7 bases align to TRBD2. J was trimmed by 6 bases and V by 4 bases; bases with no gene match: 8. The germline CDR1 and CDR2 sequences are SGHKS and YYEKEE (reference sequence). The CDR3 has 14 amino acids. The CDR3 loop reads CASSPNRGGDTQYF. For the CDR3, the DNA is TGTGCCAGCAGCCCGAATCGGGGAGGGGATACGCAGTATTTT.

This sequence joins TRBV5-1 and TRBJ1-1; no clear D gene. Germline V lookup: CDR1 SGHRS, CDR2 YFSETQ. Trimming took 1 base from V and 7 from J, leaving 8 bases between them. The length of the CDR3 is 12 residues. CDR3 in DNA: TGCGCCAGCAGCTTGAAGGACGGTGAAGCTTTCTTT. Amino acids: CASSLKDGEAFF.

The table lists this clone with a few counts. The chain has TRBV18 and TRBJ1-6, with TRBD1 matching over 7 bases. The J segment lost 7 bases and the V segment lost 4 bases, leaving 4 bases of the junction unmatched. Germline V lookup: CDR1 KGHSH, CDR2 LQKENI. The CDR3 runs to 14 residues. The CDR3 loop reads CASSLGTENSPLHF. The CDR3 nucleotides read TGTGCCAGCTCACTCGGGACAGAGAATTCACCCCTCCACTTT.

This clone was recorded a few times. This rearrangement joins TRBV29-1 to TRBJ1-4; unclear D gene. V lost 6 bases and J lost 4, with 15 bases in between. This CDR3 has 14 amino acids. CDR1 SQVTM and CDR2 ANQGSEA come from the germline V gene. The CDR3 sequence: CSVQIGWDNEKLFF. The CDR3 DNA reads TGCAGCGTACAAATCGGCTGGGATAATGAAAAACTGTTTTTT.

The rearrangement links TRBV30 to TRBJ1-1, with D unclear. The V and J ends lost 5 bases and 2 bases respectively, with 9 bases between them. The CDR3 runs to 12 residues. Per germline, CDR1 GTSNPN and CDR2 SVGIG (reference sequence). The CDR3 coding sequence is TGTGCCTGGGGAAGTACCAACACTGAAGCTTTCTTT. It specifies CAWGSTNTEAFF.